Presented here are 26 T cell receptor beta chains from one specimen sequenced in a study of T cell clonality in common variable immunodeficiency (dated by TCRdb to the mid-2010s). Receptor amplification or capture employed the immunoSEQ multiplex PCR assay. TCRdb mirrors the immuneACCESS table, restricted to in-frame sequences. Some clones are absent from its copies; in checked studies, under half trace to an unresolved V gene, and the reason for the others is unknown. The sample counts 50,000 or so clones, each observed more than once. 5% to 6.5% of the sample is taken by the ten largest. Sequenced material: peripheral blood mononuclear cells. These receptors were taken from a person aged 18-69 years in good health.

In its sample, this clone was seen a few times. Read data end 3 residues before the CDR3 end; the end is taken from the germline J gene. The chain recombines TRBV7-8 with TRBJ2-2, with TRBD1 identical over 7 bases. CDR3 size: 12 residues. CDR1 and CDR2 (germline): SGHVS, FQNEAQ. This chain's CDR3 is CASSHDREKLFF. Partial CDR3 DNA: TGTGCCAGCAGCCATGACAGGGAAAAG.

This clone has at least ten counts. With the read ending 3 residues before the CDR3 end, the germline J gene is used to fill in that end. The J gene is TRBJ1-5, the V gene TRBV13; D ambiguous. This CDR3 spans 16 amino acids. Trimming cost V 0 bases and J 4 bases, with 13 bases left between them. Germline lookup yields CDR1 PRHDT and CDR2 FYEKMQ (reference sequence). CDR3 DNA, as far as it was read: TGTGCCAGCAGCTTAGGCAGAGCAGGAGCAAATCAGCCC. It is translated as CASSLGRAGANQP. The entire CDR3 reads CASSLGRAGANQPQHF. The full variable domain, in which reference TRBV13 and TRBJ1-5 provide the parts outside the CDR3, is AAGVIQSPRHLIKEKRETATLKCYPIPRHDTVYWYQQGPGQDPQFLISFYEKMQSDKGSIPDRFSAQQFSDYHSELNMSSLELGDSALYFCASSLGRAGANQPQHFGDGTRLSIL.

This clone occurred many times. The missing CDR3 end, 3 residues past where the read stops, is filled in from the germline J gene. The V gene is TRBV19, the J gene TRBJ1-4, with a tentative D call TRBD1 (5 bases). V was clipped by 7 bases and J by 2 bases, with 17 bases between them. CDR3 length: 16 residues. Germline V gene sequence: CDR1 LNHDA, CDR2 SQIVND (reference sequence). CDR3 bases read: TGTGCCAGTACATCATGGGGCAGCGCTACTAATGAAAAA. Translation: CASTSWGSATNEK. The CDR3 as a whole reads CASTSWGSATNEKLFF.

This clone was counted at least ten times. The read halts 3 residues ahead of the CDR3 end, with the missing end drawn from the germline J gene. The chain couples TRBV30 to TRBJ1-1; tentatively, D is TRBD1 (5 bases). CDR3 length: 13 residues. V shed 4 bases and J shed 4 bases, with 13 bases lying between them. Looked up from germline, CDR1 is GTSNPN and CDR2 is SVGIG (reference sequence). CDR3 in amino acids: CAWKPQGPTEAFF. The part of the CDR3 DNA that was read is TGTGCCTGGAAACCGCAGGGTCCCACTGAA.

Incomplete CDR3 DNA: TGTGCCAGCAGCTTGAGTCAGGGCCCTCAGCCC. Protein product: CASSLSQGPQP. The CDR3 in its entirety is CASSLSQGPQPQHF. The J gene is TRBJ1-5, the V gene TRBV5-6; D possibly corresponds to TRBD1 (5 bases). Read coverage stops 3 residues before the CDR3 terminus; the germline J gene supplies the remainder. Germline CDR1 and CDR2: SGHDT and YYEEEE. Between the trimmed V and J ends, which lost 1 base and 6 bases, there was a span of 11 bases. The CDR3 sequence is 14 residues long.

This clone was seen ten or more times. The CDR3 goes on 3 residues after the read ends, and that part is filled in from the germline J gene. This rearrangement joins TRBV20-1 to TRBJ1-4; TRBD1 is a possible D gene (6 bases). This CDR3 has 16 residues. Germline V gene data show CDR1 as DFQATT and CDR2 as SNEGSKA (reference sequence). The V gene lost 0 bases and the J gene lost 0 bases, with 11 bases spanning the gap. The covered CDR3 bases are TGCAGTGCTAGAGAGGTCAGGGGAACAACTAATGAAAAA. This gives the protein CSAREVRGTTNEK. The CDR3 as a whole reads CSAREVRGTTNEKLFF.

As regards this clone: The read falls 3 residues short of the CDR3 end, and the missing part is taken from the germline J gene. This chain connects TRBV18 to TRBJ2-7, with D possibly matching TRBD1 (5 bases). Trimming stripped 1 base from V and 4 bases from J, with 17 bases between. This CDR3 is built from 16 residues. Germline-derived CDR1 and CDR2 are KGHSH and LQKENI. The CDR3 bases that were read are TGTGCCAGCTCACCACTCCCCGACAGAGGATCTTACGAG. This codes for CASSPLPDRGSYE. The CDR3 as a whole reads CASSPLPDRGSYEQYF.

As concerns this clone: Coverage ceases 3 residues before the CDR3 finishes, and the germline J gene fills in the end. The J gene is TRBJ1-2, the V gene TRBV30; D is unclear. Germline lookup yields CDR1 GTSNPN and CDR2 SVGIG (reference sequence). The CDR3 runs to 14 residues. CDR3 region: CAWTTPSHSRDYTF. CDR3 DNA (partial): TGTGCCTGGACCACTCCTAGCCACTCCCGAGAC.

This clone was seen many times. Coverage ceases 3 residues before the CDR3 finishes, and the germline J gene fills in the end. The V and J genes are TRBV10-3 and TRBJ2-7; D not resolved. This CDR3 is built from 12 residues. From germline, CDR1 is ENHRY and CDR2 SYGVKD. Trimming took 0 bases from V and 6 from J, leaving 6 bases between them. The sequenced part of the CDR3 DNA is TGTGCCATCAGTGAGTCGCCGCGCGAG. It translates to CAISESPRE. The entire CDR3 sequence reads CAISESPREQYF.

This clone was observed many times. The read falls 3 residues short of the CDR3 end, and the missing part is taken from the germline J gene. The chain couples TRBV5-1 to TRBJ2-6; the D is unclear. V was shortened by 4 bases and J by 2 bases, with 10 bases between the two germline ends. Germline loops: CDR1 SGHRS, CDR2 YFSETQ. This CDR3 comprises 15 residues. CDR3 DNA, as far as it was read: TGCGCCAGCAGCACAAACAAGGCTGGGGCCAACGTC. This sequence encodes CASSTNKAGANV. The full CDR3 sequence reads CASSTNKAGANVLTF.

This clone showed up just a few times. The read terminates 3 residues ahead of where the CDR3 ends, so the germline J gene completes it. The chain has TRBV10-3 and TRBJ2-1; 12 nucleotides line up with TRBD2. Germline CDR1 is ENHRY and CDR2 is SYGVKD. V gave up 2 bases and J gave up 4 bases; unmatched junction bases: 9. The CDR3 loop spans 18 amino acids. The chain's CDR3 is CAISEPIPTSGGYNEQFF. CDR3 bases read: TGTGCCATCAGTGAGCCCATACCAACTAGCGGGGGGTACAATGAG.

This clone was seen ten or more times. The CDR3 goes on 3 residues after the read ends, and that part is filled in from the germline J gene. V is TRBV28 and J is TRBJ2-1; TRBD1 matches at 10 bases. Germline values: CDR1 MDHEN, CDR2 SYDVKM. This CDR3 comprises 15 residues. Unmatched junction bases numbered 8, after V lost 3 bases and J lost 9 bases. The CDR3 sequence is CASSFDRGRLGEQFF. The covered CDR3 bases are TGTGCCAGCAGTTTCGACAGGGGGCGCCTTGGTGAG. The variable domain in full, completed from reference TRBV28 and TRBJ2-1, reads DVKVTQSSRYLVKRTGEKVFLECVQDMDHENMFWYRQDPGLGLRLIYFSYDVKMKEKGDIPEGYSVSREKKERFSLILESASTNQTSMYLCASSFDRGRLGEQFFGPGTRLTVL.

This clone was seen repeatedly, ten times or more. The read ends 3 residues early relative to the CDR3; the germline J gene fills the gap. This sequence joins TRBV12-3 or TRBV12-4 and TRBJ2-3; TRBD1 matches at 7 bases. CDR3 length equals 15 residues. Germline trimming cut 4 bases from V and 3 bases from J; bases unmatched to any gene: 7. CDR3 in amino acids: CASSSTGRITDTQYF. The CDR3 bases that were read are TGTGCCAGCAGTTCGACAGGGCGGATAACAGATACG.

In the case of this clone: From the germline J gene comes the end of the CDR3, since the read stops 3 residues before it. The chain links TRBV7-9 to TRBJ2-5; weak D call: TRBD1 (6 bases). V was shortened by 5 bases and J by 2 bases, with 15 bases between the two germline ends. Germline V gene data show CDR1 as SEHNR and CDR2 as FQNEAQ (reference sequence). The CDR3 contains 15 residues. CDR3 DNA (partial): TGTGCCAGCAGCCCCGCCCAGGGGAAACAAGAGACC. It codes for CASSPAQGKQET. The full CDR3 reads CASSPAQGKQETQYF.

This clone was detected only a few times. The CDR3 end falls 3 residues outside the read, so it is completed with the germline J gene. The rearrangement links TRBV6-1 to TRBJ2-4; the D call may be TRBD1 or TRBD2 (5 bases each). This CDR3 has 13 residues. From germline, CDR1 is MNHNS and CDR2 SASEGT. The CDR3 bases that were read are TGTGCCAGCAGTGAAATGAGGGGCTATGGT. Encoded protein: CASSEMRGYG. The entire CDR3 protein reads CASSEMRGYGQYF.

This clone was counted many times. A read error may be the cause here, since a much bigger clone is one base away. The read ends 3 residues early relative to the CDR3; the germline J gene fills the gap. V gene TRBV20-1 combines with J gene TRBJ2-2; a possible D gene is TRBD2 (5 bases). CDR3 length: 15 amino acids. The germline V gene encodes CDR1 DFQATT and CDR2 SNEGSKA (reference sequence). Incomplete CDR3 DNA: TGCAGTGCTAGAGGCGGGCCCCGCCCTAATGAAAAG. This gives the protein CSARGGPRPNEK. The whole CDR3 reads CSARGGPRPNEKLFF.

This clone was found many times. The read ends 3 residues before the CDR3 terminus; that terminus is restored from the germline J gene. The rearrangement links TRBV3-1 (or the pseudogene TRBV3-2) to TRBJ2-7, with 7 positions matching TRBD2. Germline V gene data show CDR1 as LGHDT and CDR2 as YNNKEL (reference sequence). Germline trimming cut 1 base from V and 0 bases from J; bases unmatched to any gene: 0. This CDR3 has 14 residues. CDR3 sequence: CASSQASGSYEQYF. Incomplete CDR3 DNA: TGTGCCAGCAGCCAAGCTAGCGGCTCCTACGAG.

This clone was counted at least ten times. Read coverage stops 3 residues before the CDR3 terminus; the germline J gene supplies the remainder. The V gene is TRBV18, the J gene TRBJ2-3, with D possibly TRBD1 on 5 matching bases. There are 15 residues in the CDR3. V was trimmed by 3 bases and J by 0 bases, leaving 10 bases between them. The V gene's germline CDR1 is KGHSH and CDR2 LQKENI. CDR3 bases read: TGTGCCAGCTCACCCCAGCAGGGTAGCACAGATACG. It translates to CASSPQQGSTDT. The whole CDR3 region reads CASSPQQGSTDTQYF.

This clone was observed many times. Read coverage stops 3 residues before the CDR3 terminus; the germline J gene supplies the remainder. V usage is TRBV4-1 and J usage is TRBJ2-5, with TRBD2 as a possible D gene (5 bases). The CDR3 spans 15 residues. V lost 5 bases and J lost 3, with 16 bases in between. CDR1 and CDR2 from the germline V gene are MGHRA and YSYEKL. CDR3 amino acids: CASSTPPSGEETQYF. Incomplete CDR3 DNA: TGCGCCAGCAGCACACCCCCCTCCGGGGAAGAGACC.

The table lists this clone with many counts. The CDR3 end lies 3 residues beyond the end of the read and is filled in from the germline J gene. The chain is built from TRBV29-1 and TRBJ2-5; tentative D call: TRBD2 (6 bases). The CDR3 is 13 residues long. Trimming pared 5 bases from V and 5 bases from J, leaving 15 bases between. Germline lookup yields CDR1 SQVTM and CDR2 ANQGSEA. The sequenced CDR3 bases are TGCAGCGTTATGGGACTGGCAAGGGAGACC. Protein: CSVMGLARET. The CDR3 as a whole reads CSVMGLARETQYF.

The sample holds many counts of this clone. The read gets to within 3 residues of the CDR3 end, and the germline J gene fills in the rest. The chain is built from TRBV14 and TRBJ1-1; D ambiguous. V lost 1 base to trimming and J lost 5 bases, with 8 bases between them. CDR3 length equals 13 residues. The germline gives CDR1 SGHDN, CDR2 FVKESK. The covered CDR3 bases are TGTGCCAGCAGCCAAGTTCGGGGAACTGAA. Translation gives CASSQVRGTE. The whole CDR3 reads CASSQVRGTEAFF.

This clone appeared many times. With the read ending 3 residues before the CDR3 end, the germline J gene is used to fill in that end. The V call is TRBV4-1, the J call TRBJ2-5, with TRBD2 matching 12 bases. Trimming at V came to 1 base and at J to 5 bases, leaving 2 bases not matched to a gene. Looked up from germline, CDR1 is MGHRA and CDR2 is YSYEKL. This CDR3 is built from 15 residues. The covered CDR3 bases are TGCGCCAGCAGCCAAGTTGGGACTAGCGGGGAGACC. This gives the protein CASSQVGTSGET. The complete CDR3 sequence is CASSQVGTSGETQYF.

In this sample, this clone turned up many times. Sequencing ends 3 residues short of the CDR3 end; the germline J gene provides the rest. The chain recombines TRBV19 with TRBJ2-7, with 7 bases aligning to TRBD2. CDR1 is LNHDA and CDR2 is SQIVND in the germline V gene (reference sequence). The trim removed 1 base at V and 3 bases at J, leaving 6 bases unmatched. The length of the CDR3 is 15 residues. The part of the CDR3 DNA that was read is TGTGCCAGTAGTATAGCTGGGGGGGACCGCTACGAG. It is translated as CASSIAGGDRYE. The whole CDR3 region reads CASSIAGGDRYEQYF.

This clone appeared a few times. One junction end disagrees with the germline gene, perhaps due to a read error. The read falls 3 residues short of the CDR3 end, and the missing part is taken from the germline J gene. The identical CDR3 is also encoded by other nucleotide sequences in the sample. The chain carries TRBV29-1 and TRBJ1-3, with 7 bases identical to TRBD1. This CDR3 contains 13 residues. Germline V gene lookup returns CDR1 SQVTM and CDR2 ANQGSEA. CDR3 bases read: TGCAGCGTCCGCCTAGGGGGCGGAAACACA. Residues: CSVRLGGGNT. The complete CDR3 sequence is CSVRLGGGNTIYF.

This clone was recorded many times. The read stops 3 residues short of the end of the CDR3; the missing end is completed from the germline J gene. The V gene is TRBV10-3, the J gene TRBJ2-7, with 9 nucleotides matching TRBD1. In germline, CDR1 is ENHRY, CDR2 SYGVKD. There are 18 residues in the CDR3. V dropped 4 bases and J dropped 2; count of bases not matched to a gene: 15. The CDR3 loop is CAISGGQGQHPSPYEQYF. Partial CDR3 DNA: TGTGCCATCAGTGGCGGACAGGGGCAACACCCCTCACCCTACGAG.

Comments on this clone: The CDR3 is cut off 3 residues early in the read; its end comes from the germline J gene. The chain has TRBV7-9 and TRBJ2-3, with 7 bases fitting TRBD2. Germline V gives CDR1 SEHNR, CDR2 FQNEAQ (reference sequence). CDR3 length equals 15 residues. Partial CDR3 DNA: TGTGCCAGCAGTGGGGACTACAGAGTTGAGGAGACG. The encoded protein is CASSGDYRVEET. The CDR3 in its entirety is CASSGDYRVEETQYF.